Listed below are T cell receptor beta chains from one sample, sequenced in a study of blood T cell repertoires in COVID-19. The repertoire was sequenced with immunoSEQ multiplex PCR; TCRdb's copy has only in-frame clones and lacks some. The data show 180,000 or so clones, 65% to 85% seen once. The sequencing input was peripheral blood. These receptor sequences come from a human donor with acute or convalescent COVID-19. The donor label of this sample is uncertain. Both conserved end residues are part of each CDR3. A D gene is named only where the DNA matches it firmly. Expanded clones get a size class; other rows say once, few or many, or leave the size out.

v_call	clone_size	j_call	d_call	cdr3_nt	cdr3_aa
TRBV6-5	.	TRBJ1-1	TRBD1	TGTGCCAGCACTAGACAGGGGCGGGGCACTGAAGCTTTCTTT	CASTRQGRGTEAFF
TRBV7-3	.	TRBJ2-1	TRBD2	TGTGCCAGCAGCTTAGGCGGACTAGCGGGCTACAATGAGCAGTTCTTC	CASSLGGLAGYNEQFF
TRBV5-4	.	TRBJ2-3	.	TGTGCCAGCAGCTTGGATGTTAGGGGGGATACGCAGTATTTT	CASSLDVRGDTQYF
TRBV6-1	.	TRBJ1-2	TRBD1	TGTGCCAGCAGTGAAAGGGACAGATCTAACTATGGCTACACCTTC	CASSERDRSNYGYTF
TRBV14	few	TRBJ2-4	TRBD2	TGTGCCAGCAGCCAGGCTAGCGGGAGTTCGGGAACCAAAAACATTCAGTACTTC	CASSQASGSSGTKNIQYF
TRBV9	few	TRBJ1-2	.	TGTGCCAGCAGCGTAGGCAGGGGCGATGGCTACACCTTC	CASSVGRGDGYTF
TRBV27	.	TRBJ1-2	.	TGTGCCAGCAGTTTTGGGGGAGGCTATGGCTACACCTTC	CASSFGGGYGYTF
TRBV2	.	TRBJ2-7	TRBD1	TGTGCCAGCAGCGTAGAGGGGGCTGGTGAGCAGTACTTC	CASSVEGAGEQYF
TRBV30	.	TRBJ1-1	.	TGTGCCTTAGGACCGGACAGTCGACGGACTGAAGCTTTCTTT	CALGPDSRRTEAFF
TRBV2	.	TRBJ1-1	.	TGTGCCAGCAGACAGACCGGGGGGAACACTGAAGCTTTCTTT	CASRQTGGNTEAFF
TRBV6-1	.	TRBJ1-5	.	TGTGCCAGCAGTGAGATCTGGGACACCCAGCCCCAGCATTTT	CASSEIWDTQPQHF
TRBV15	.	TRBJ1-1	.	TGTGCCACCAGCAGAGATCCAGGCACCCTTGAAGCTTTCTTT	CATSRDPGTLEAFF
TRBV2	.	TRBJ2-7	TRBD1	TGTGCCAGCAGTGAAAACGAACAGGGGGCAAACGAGCAGTACTTC	CASSENEQGANEQYF
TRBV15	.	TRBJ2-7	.	TGTGCCACCAGCAGAGATCCCAGGGTGTCCTACGAGCAGTACTTC	CATSRDPRVSYEQYF
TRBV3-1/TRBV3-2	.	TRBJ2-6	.	TGTGCCAGCAGCCCACCGACATTCTCTGGGGCCAACGTCCTGACTTTC	CASSPPTFSGANVLTF
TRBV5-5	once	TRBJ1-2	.	TGTGCCAGCAGCTTGTATCCGGAGACAGGAGTTAACTATGGCTACACCTTC	CASSLYPETGVNYGYTF
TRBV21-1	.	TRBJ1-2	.	TGTGCCAGCAGCAAAAAGCCCGGGAGTAACTATGGCTACACCTTC	CASSKKPGSNYGYTF
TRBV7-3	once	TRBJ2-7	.	TGTGCCAGCAGCTTAACAGCTTCCCGCGAGCAGTACTTC	CASSLTASREQYF
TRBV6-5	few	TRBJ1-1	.	TGTGCCAGCAGTTACTCGTTCCAGGGAAACACTGAAGCTTTCTTT	CASSYSFQGNTEAFF
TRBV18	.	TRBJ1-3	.	TGTGCCAGCTCACCGAAGGCAGGGCTCACTGGCGGAAACACCATATATTTT	CASSPKAGLTGGNTIYF
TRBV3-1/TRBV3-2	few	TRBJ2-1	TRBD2	TGTGCCAGCAGCCAGCGCTACGGGACTAGCGGATCCAATGAGCAGTTCTTC	CASSQRYGTSGSNEQFF
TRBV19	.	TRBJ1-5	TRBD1	TGTGCCAGTAGTACCGGGACAGGAAATCAGCCCCAGCATTTT	CASSTGTGNQPQHF
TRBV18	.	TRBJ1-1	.	TGTGCCAGCTCACCATCTAACAGGGACACTGAAGCTTTCTTT	CASSPSNRDTEAFF
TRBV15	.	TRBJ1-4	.	TGTGCCACCAGCAGAGGAAGACAGTCTAATGAAAAACTGTTTTTT	CATSRGRQSNEKLFF
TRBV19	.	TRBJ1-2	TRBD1	TGTGCCAGTACCCCGGACAGGGGATACTATGGCTACACCTTC	CASTPDRGYYGYTF
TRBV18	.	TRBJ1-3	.	TGTGCCAGCTCACCACCGTCTAAAGGAAACACCATATATTTT	CASSPPSKGNTIYF
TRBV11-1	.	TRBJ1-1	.	TGTGCCAGCAGCACGGCAGGGGTTGCCACTGAAGCTTTCTTT	CASSTAGVATEAFF
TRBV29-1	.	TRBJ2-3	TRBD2	TGCAGCGTTGGACTAGCGGCCTCCACAGATACGCAGTATTTT	CSVGLAASTDTQYF
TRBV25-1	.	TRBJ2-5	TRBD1	TGTGCCAGCAGTGATACCGGGACAGGGGTTCAAGAGACCCAGTACTTC	CASSDTGTGVQETQYF
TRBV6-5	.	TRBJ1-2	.	TGTGCCAGCAGGGCAGGGTACCCCTTAAGGGGCTACACCTTC	CASRAGYPLRGYTF
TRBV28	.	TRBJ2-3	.	TGTGCCAGCACTGCGGGCACAGATACGCAGTATTTT	CASTAGTDTQYF
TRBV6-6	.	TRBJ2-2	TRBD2	TGTGCCAGCACCCTAAGCGGGGTTGGCACCGGGGAGCTGTTTTTT	CASTLSGVGTGELFF
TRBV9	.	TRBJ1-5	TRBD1	TGTGCCAGCAGCCAAGGACAGGGAGGTCAGCCCCAGCATTTT	CASSQGQGGQPQHF
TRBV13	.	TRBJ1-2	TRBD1	TGTGCCAGCAGCATTCACGAGGGACAGGGGCCTAACTATGGCTACACCTTC	CASSIHEGQGPNYGYTF
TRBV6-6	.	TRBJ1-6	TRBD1	TGTGCCGCGGGACAGTTCAATTCACCCCTCCACTTT	CAAGQFNSPLHF
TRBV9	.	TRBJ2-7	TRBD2	TGTGCCAGCAGCGTAGGGGCGGGAGGGTCCTACGAGCAGTACTTC	CASSVGAGGSYEQYF
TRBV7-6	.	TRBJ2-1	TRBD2	TGTGCCAGCAGCTTAGCGAGGACTAGCGGGAGGGATGAGCAGTTCTTC	CASSLARTSGRDEQFF
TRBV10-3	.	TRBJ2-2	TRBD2	TGTGCCATCAGTGAGTCCGGACTAGCGGGAGGCACCGGGGAGCTGTTTTTT	CAISESGLAGGTGELFF